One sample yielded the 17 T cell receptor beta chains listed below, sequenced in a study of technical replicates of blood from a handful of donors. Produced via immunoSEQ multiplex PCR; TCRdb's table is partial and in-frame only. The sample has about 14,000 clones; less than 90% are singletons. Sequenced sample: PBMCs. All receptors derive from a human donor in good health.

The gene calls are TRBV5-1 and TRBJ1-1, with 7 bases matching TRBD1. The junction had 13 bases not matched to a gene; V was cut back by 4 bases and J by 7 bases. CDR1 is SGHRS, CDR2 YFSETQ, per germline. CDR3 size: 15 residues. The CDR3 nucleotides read TGCGCCAGCAGCAGTAACCAACAGGGGAAGAGTGAAGCTTTCTTT. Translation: CASSSNQQGKSEAFF.

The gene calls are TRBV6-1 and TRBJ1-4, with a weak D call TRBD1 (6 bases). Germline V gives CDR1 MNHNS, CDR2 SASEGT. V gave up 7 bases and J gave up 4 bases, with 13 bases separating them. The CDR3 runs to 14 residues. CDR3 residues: CASTYRESNEKLFF. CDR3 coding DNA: TGTGCCAGCACTTACAGGGAGAGTAATGAAAAACTGTTTTTT.

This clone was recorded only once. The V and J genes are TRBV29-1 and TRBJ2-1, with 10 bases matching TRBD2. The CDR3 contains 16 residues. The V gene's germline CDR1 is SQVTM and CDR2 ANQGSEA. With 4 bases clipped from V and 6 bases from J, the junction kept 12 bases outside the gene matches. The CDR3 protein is CSVGGGVAGGSNEQFF. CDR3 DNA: TGCAGCGTTGGCGGGGGGGTAGCGGGAGGATCCAATGAGCAGTTCTTC.

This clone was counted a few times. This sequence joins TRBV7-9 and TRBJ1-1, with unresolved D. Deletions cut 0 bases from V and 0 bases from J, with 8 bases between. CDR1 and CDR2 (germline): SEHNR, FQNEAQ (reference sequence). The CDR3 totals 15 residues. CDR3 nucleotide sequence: TGTGCCAGCAGCTTAGCTGGAGAGCTGAACACTGAAGCTTTCTTT. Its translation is CASSLAGELNTEAFF. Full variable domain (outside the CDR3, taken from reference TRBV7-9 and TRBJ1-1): DTGVSQNPRHKITKRGQNVTFRCDPISEHNRLYWYRQTLGQGPEFLTYFQNEAQLEKSRLLSDRFSAERPKGSFSTLEIQRTEQGDSAMYLCASSLAGELNTEAFFGQGTRLTVV.

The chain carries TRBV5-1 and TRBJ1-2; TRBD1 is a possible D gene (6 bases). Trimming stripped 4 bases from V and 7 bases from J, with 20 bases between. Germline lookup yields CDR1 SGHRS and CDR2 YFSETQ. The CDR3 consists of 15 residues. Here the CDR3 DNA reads TGCGCCAGCAGCATTGCGGGGGACACGGTTGGTGGCTACACCTTC. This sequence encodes CASSIAGDTVGGYTF. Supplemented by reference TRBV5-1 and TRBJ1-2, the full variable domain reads KAGVTQTPRYLIKTRGQQVTLSCSPISGHRSVSWYQQTPGQGLQFLFEYFSETQRNKGNFPGRFSGRQFSNSRSEMNVSTLELGDSALYLCASSIAGDTVGGYTFGSGTRLTVV.

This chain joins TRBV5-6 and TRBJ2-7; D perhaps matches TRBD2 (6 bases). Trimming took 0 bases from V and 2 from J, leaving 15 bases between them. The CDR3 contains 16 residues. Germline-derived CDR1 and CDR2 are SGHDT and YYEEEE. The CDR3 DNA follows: TGTGCCAGCAGCTTGGAGTACGGGACGGGAGCCTACGAGCAGTACTTC. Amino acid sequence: CASSLEYGTGAYEQYF.

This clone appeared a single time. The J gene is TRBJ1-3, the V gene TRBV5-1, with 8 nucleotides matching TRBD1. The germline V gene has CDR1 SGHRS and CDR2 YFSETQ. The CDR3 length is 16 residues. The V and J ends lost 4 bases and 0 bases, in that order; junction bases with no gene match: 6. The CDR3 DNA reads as TGCGCCAGCAGCCCGGGACAGGCGAACTCTGGAAACACCATATATTTT. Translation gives CASSPGQANSGNTIYF.

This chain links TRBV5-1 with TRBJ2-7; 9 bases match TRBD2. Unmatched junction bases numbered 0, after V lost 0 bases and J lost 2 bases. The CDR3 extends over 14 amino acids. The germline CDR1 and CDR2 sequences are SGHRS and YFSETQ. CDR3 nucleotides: TGCGCCAGCAGCTTGGTAGCGGGGGCCTACGAGCAGTACTTC. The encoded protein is CASSLVAGAYEQYF. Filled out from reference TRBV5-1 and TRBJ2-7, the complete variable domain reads KAGVTQTPRYLIKTRGQQVTLSCSPISGHRSVSWYQQTPGQGLQFLFEYFSETQRNKGNFPGRFSGRQFSNSRSEMNVSTLELGDSALYLCASSLVAGAYEQYFGPGTRLTVT.

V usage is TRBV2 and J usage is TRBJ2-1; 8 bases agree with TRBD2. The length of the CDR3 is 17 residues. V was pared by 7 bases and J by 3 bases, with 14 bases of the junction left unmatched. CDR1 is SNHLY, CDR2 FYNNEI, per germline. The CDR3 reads CASIQRDVSGNYNEQFF. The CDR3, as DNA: TGTGCCAGCATCCAAAGAGACGTTAGCGGGAACTACAATGAGCAGTTCTTC.

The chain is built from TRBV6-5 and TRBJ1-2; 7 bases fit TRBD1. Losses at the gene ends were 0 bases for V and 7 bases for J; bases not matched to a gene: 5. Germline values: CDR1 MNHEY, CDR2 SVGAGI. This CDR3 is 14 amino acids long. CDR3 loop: CASSYSQGVGGYTF. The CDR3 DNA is TGTGCCAGCAGTTACTCTCAGGGGGTCGGTGGCTACACCTTC.

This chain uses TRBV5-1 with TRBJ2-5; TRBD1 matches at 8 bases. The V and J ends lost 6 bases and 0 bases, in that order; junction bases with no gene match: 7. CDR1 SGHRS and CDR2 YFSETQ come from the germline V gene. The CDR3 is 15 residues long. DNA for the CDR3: TGCGCCAGCACTGACAGGGGCGAGTACCAAGAGACCCAGTACTTC. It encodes CASTDRGEYQETQYF.

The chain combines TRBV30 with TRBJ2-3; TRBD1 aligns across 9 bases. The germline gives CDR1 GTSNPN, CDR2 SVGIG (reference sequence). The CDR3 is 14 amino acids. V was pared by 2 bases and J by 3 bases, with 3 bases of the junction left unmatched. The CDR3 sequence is CAWSSGQGTDTQYF. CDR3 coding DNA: TGTGCCTGGAGTTCGGGACAGGGAACAGATACGCAGTATTTT.

The CDR3 loop reads CASSQEQGGEYNEQFF. CDR3 in DNA: TGTGCCAGCAGCCAAGAGCAGGGAGGGGAATACAATGAGCAGTTCTTC. The chain joins TRBV4-2 to TRBJ2-1; 7 nucleotides agree with TRBD2. CDR1 LGHNA and CDR2 YNFKEQ come from the germline V gene. The CDR3 has 16 residues. The V gene end was trimmed by 0 bases and the J gene end by 4 bases; junction bases not matched to a gene: 6.

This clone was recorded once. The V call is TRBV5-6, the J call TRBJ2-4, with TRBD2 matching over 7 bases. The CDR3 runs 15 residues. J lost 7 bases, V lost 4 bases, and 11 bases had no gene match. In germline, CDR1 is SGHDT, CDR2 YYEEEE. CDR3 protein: CASSRKGRGRNIQYF. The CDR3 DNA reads TGTGCCAGCAGCAGGAAAGGGAGGGGTAGGAACATTCAGTACTTC.

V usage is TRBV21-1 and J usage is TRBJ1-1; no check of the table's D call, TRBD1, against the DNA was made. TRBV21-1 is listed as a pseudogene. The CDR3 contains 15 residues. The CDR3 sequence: CASSKGQGPGTEAFF. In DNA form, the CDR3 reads TGTGCCAGCAGCAAAGGACAGGGCCCCGGGACTGAAGCTTTCTTT.

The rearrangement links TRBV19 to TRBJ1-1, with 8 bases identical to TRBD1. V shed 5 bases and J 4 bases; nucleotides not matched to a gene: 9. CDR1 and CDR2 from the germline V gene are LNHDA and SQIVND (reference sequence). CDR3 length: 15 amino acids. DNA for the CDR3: TGTGCCAGTAGTTCATCGACAGGGGCGGGCACTGAAGCTTTCTTT. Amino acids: CASSSSTGAGTEAFF.

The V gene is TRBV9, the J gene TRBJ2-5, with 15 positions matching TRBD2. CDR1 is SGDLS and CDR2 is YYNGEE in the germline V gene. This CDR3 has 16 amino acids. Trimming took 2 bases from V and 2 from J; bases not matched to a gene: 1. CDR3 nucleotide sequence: TGTGCCAGCAGCGTGGGGACTAGCGGGAGGCAAGAGACCCAGTACTTC. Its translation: CASSVGTSGRQETQYF.